The present T cell receptor beta chain was sequenced within a study of graft-versus-host responses after intestinal transplantation (dated by TCRdb to the early 2020s). Looking at the study overall: Recipients received multivisceral, liver-intestinal, or isolated intestinal transplants. The cohort enrolled about two dozen intestinal transplant recipients, one of whom was a retransplant, and a few patients without pretransplant specimens were excluded. Every recipient was given anti-thymocyte globulin induction, then maintenance tacrolimus and steroids for approximately 3 years. To identify alloreactive clones, pre-transplant mixed lymphocyte reaction products were sequenced and then compared with unstimulated pre-transplant donor and recipient T cells. A peak of at least 4% donor T cells among recipient peripheral blood mononuclear cells was the definition used for donor T cell macrochimerism. Instead of going to the commercial service, samples from a few later patients were sequenced in-house on an Illumina MiSeq and processed with MiXCR. After intestinal transplantation, graft-versus-host and host-versus-graft alloreactive T cell clones in the graft, circulation and bone marrow were tracked using bulk TCR-beta CDR3 sequencing.

In light of the paper, this sample's time point label describes: cells obtained before transplantation from donor or recipient. CD3+CD4+ and CD3+CD8+ populations were FACS-sorted from unstimulated pre-transplant donor and recipient cells taken from spleen or lymph nodes. V gives up 6 bases and J gives up 0 bases, and the segment between their germline ends measures 6 bases. Per the germline V gene, MNHEY is the CDR1 and SVGAGI is the CDR2. The CDR3 starts with the cysteine, ends with the phenylalanine, and has 13 residues. Only the CDR3 region is kept as DNA, spanning 39 bases read in frame from base 1. The protocol used for the library was the immunoSEQ multiplex PCR assay. In most patients, genomic DNA was isolated using the Qiagen DNeasy Blood and Tissue Kit and sent frozen to Adaptive Biotechnologies for TCR sequencing. For most patients, high-throughput TCR-beta CDR3 sequencing of genomic DNA was performed by Adaptive Biotechnologies. On the study's bioinformatics: TCR sequencing data were retrieved from Adaptive's ImmunoSEQ software for some 19 patients, whereas three other patients were processed with MiXCR and VDJtools. CD4 versus CD8 sorting errors were corrected by removing sequences found in both subsets at a frequency ratio below 5:1. Because the origin of CDR3 nucleotide sequences shared between donor and recipient could not be assigned, those sequences were removed. To be classed as alloreactive, a clone needed at least 2-fold expansion over unstimulated cells and a minimum CFSE-low frequency of 0.002% (template counts) or 0.001% (read counts). Clones were considered mappable if detected in sequenced pre-transplant spleen, lymph node, or MLR CFSE-low populations of the donor or recipient. Cumulative frequency of alloreactive clones was calculated as a percentage of all sequences weighted by copy number. In its TCRdb copy, this immuneACCESS table keeps in-frame sequences only and misses some clones. Where compared with another copy, unresolved V genes explain less than half of these, and the others have no known cause. That table gives V, J and clone size, and the DNA gave D and trimming. Recorded for this sample are approximately 82,000 clones; about nine tenths of them occurred a single time. Roughly 0.1% of the sample is in the top ten clones.

About this clone: The specificity of this receptor is unknown. Qualities for individual bases were not recorded, and no much larger clone is one base off.

The full study reports these points: GvH clones were detected in recipient bone marrow, and some of these GvH clones were observed earlier in ileal mucosa or blood, consistent with an intestinal mucosal origin. The relatively low number and heterogeneity of intestinal transplant patients limited the conclusions. Early after transplant, peak levels of circulating GvH clones were found to be associated with declines in HvG clones. High GvH to HvG T cell clonal ratios were observed in the allografts of patients with donor T cell macrochimerism.

The rearranged segments are TRBV6-5 and TRBJ1-5; no confident D gene assignment can be made. The source is a human donor who received an intestinal transplant. Sequenced here: unstimulated CD4+ T cells sorted from spleen or lymph node cells, sampled before intestinal transplant. The sequenced DNA is TGTGCCAGCAGACTTTATAGCAATCAGCCCCAGCATTTT. This is translated as CASRLYSNQPQHF.